These 11 T cell receptor beta chains came from one sample sequenced in a study of cytomegalovirus exposure and HLA in healthy donors (dated by TCRdb to the late 2010s). Library preparation used the immunoSEQ multiplex PCR assay. The multiplex PCR relied on a mix of 60 forward primers for TCR Vbeta segments and 13 reverse primers for TCR Jbeta segments. Not all clones reach the TCRdb copy of this immuneACCESS table, which keeps in-frame sequences only. Checked studies attribute under half of the gap to unresolved V genes and leave the rest unexplained. This sample comprises about 140,000 clones, roughly 70% of them detected only once. 3% to 3.5% of the sample belongs to the ten largest clones. Input material: PBMCs. These receptors all stem from a male donor in good health and CMV-seronegative.

This clone was seen a few times. The CDR3 reads CASSLSSPGGQGGIASFEAFF. The CDR3 DNA reads as TGTGCCAGCAGCTTAAGCTCGCCCGGGGGACAGGGCGGTATAGCCTCCTTTGAAGCTTTCTTT. The rearrangement links TRBV13 to TRBJ1-1; TRBD1 agrees at 9 bases. J lost 7 bases, V lost 2 bases, and 26 bases had no gene match. Per germline, CDR1 PRHDT and CDR2 FYEKMQ (reference sequence). The CDR3 is made up of 21 amino acids. The full variable domain, rest sourced from reference TRBV13 and TRBJ1-1, is AAGVIQSPRHLIKEKRETATLKCYPIPRHDTVYWYQQGPGQDPQFLISFYEKMQSDKGSIPDRFSAQQFSDYHSELNMSSLELGDSALYFCASSLSSPGGQGGIASFEAFFGQGTRLTVV.

This clone was counted once. One end of the junction varies from germline; a read error may be responsible. V usage is TRBV7-9 and J usage is TRBJ1-1, with 9 bases that match TRBD1. CDR1 and CDR2 from the germline V gene are SEHNR and FQNEAQ (reference sequence). This CDR3 has 17 residues. The CDR3 reads CSSSLMPGQGDNTEAFF. As DNA, the CDR3 is TGTTCCAGCAGCTTAATGCCGGGACAGGGAGATAACACTGAAGCTTTCTTT.

The chain joins TRBV28 to TRBJ2-5, with a possible D match to TRBD1 (6 bases). The V and J ends lost 0 bases and 5 bases respectively, with 16 bases between them. CDR3 length: 16 residues. Germline CDR1 MDHEN, CDR2 SYDVKM. The CDR3 region is CASSLWTRGAQETQYF. DNA of the CDR3: TGTGCCAGCAGTTTATGGACCAGGGGTGCCCAGGAGACCCAGTACTTC.

J is TRBJ1-6 and V is TRBV27; 7 bases line up with TRBD1. The CDR3 covers 16 residues. Germline V gives CDR1 MNHEY, CDR2 SMNVEV (reference sequence). V gave up 3 bases and J gave up 4 bases; unmatched junction bases: 6. DNA of the CDR3: TGTGCCAGCAGTTTGGGGCCGGGACAGTATAATTCACCCCTCCACTTT. Encoded protein: CASSLGPGQYNSPLHF.

Worth noting for this clone: In the same sample, other DNA sequences code for this CDR3. The V gene is TRBV18, the J gene TRBJ1-4; the D gene is possibly TRBD1 (6 bases). CDR3 size: 16 residues. Per the germline V gene, CDR1 is KGHSH and CDR2 is LQKENI. The V gene lost 3 bases and the J gene lost 2 bases, with 13 bases spanning the gap. CDR3: CASSPSPTGTNEKLFF. As DNA, the CDR3 is TGTGCCAGCTCACCGTCACCAACAGGGACTAATGAAAAACTGTTTTTT.

The V and J genes are TRBV5-8 and TRBJ1-5; D uncertain. CDR3 length: 15 residues. Trimming stripped 0 bases from V and 2 bases from J, with 9 bases between. Germline values: CDR1 SGHTS, CDR2 YDEGEE. The CDR3 sequence: CASSLGQVGNQPQHF. The CDR3 DNA reads TGTGCCAGCAGCTTGGGGCAGGTCGGCAATCAGCCCCAGCATTTT.

This clone was recorded once. The chain combines TRBV28 with TRBJ1-5; no clear D gene. The CDR3 covers 12 residues. Germline V CDR1 and CDR2: MDHEN, SYDVKM. The V end was cut by 5 bases, the J end by 9 bases, with 11 bases between. CDR3 sequence reads: CASSTALRPQHF. CDR3 nucleotides: TGTGCCAGCAGTACCGCTCTAAGGCCCCAGCATTTT.

This clone was seen a single time. The V and J genes are TRBV19 and TRBJ1-4; D not resolved. V shed 3 bases and J shed 5 bases, with 13 bases lying between them. The CDR3 has 15 amino acids. The V gene's germline CDR1 is LNHDA and CDR2 SQIVND (reference sequence). CDR3 coding DNA: TGTGCCAGTAGTATTTTCGGGGAACAAAATGAAAAACTGTTTTTT. Its translation: CASSIFGEQNEKLFF.

The chain couples TRBV28 to TRBJ2-2, with TRBD2 as a possible D gene (6 bases). Per the germline V gene, CDR1 is MDHEN and CDR2 is SYDVKM. The CDR3 loop spans 14 amino acids. Trimming pared 10 bases from V and 1 base from J, leaving 13 bases between. The CDR3 bases are TGTGCCACCATCTCCGGGGGGAACACCGGGGAGCTGTTTTTT. It codes for CATISGGNTGELFF.

This clone was seen a single time. This chain joins TRBV2 and TRBJ1-2; 7 nucleotides align to TRBD1. The CDR3 consists of 11 residues. Germline assignment: CDR1 SNHLY and CDR2 FYNNEI. J was trimmed by 7 bases and V by 10 bases; bases with no gene match: 6. CDR3 sequence (DNA): TGTGCCACCTCAGGGGGTGGTGGCTACACCTTC. This encodes CATSGGGGYTF. The entire variable domain, with the rest obtained from reference TRBV2 and TRBJ1-2, is as follows: EPEVTQTPSHQVTQMGQEVILRCVPISNHLYFYWYRQILGQKVEFLVSFYNNEISEKSEIFDDQFSVERPDGSNFTLKIRSTKLEDSAMYFCATSGGGGYTFGSGTRLTVV.

The V call is TRBV7-3, the J call TRBJ2-7; D perhaps matches TRBD2 (6 bases). V was clipped by 2 bases and J by 0 bases, with 11 bases between them. The CDR3 spans 15 residues. The germline gives CDR1 SGHTA, CDR2 FQGTGA. The CDR3 here is CASSLSVGSSYEQYF. The DNA for the CDR3 is TGTGCCAGCAGCTTATCTGTCGGGAGCTCCTACGAGCAGTACTTC.